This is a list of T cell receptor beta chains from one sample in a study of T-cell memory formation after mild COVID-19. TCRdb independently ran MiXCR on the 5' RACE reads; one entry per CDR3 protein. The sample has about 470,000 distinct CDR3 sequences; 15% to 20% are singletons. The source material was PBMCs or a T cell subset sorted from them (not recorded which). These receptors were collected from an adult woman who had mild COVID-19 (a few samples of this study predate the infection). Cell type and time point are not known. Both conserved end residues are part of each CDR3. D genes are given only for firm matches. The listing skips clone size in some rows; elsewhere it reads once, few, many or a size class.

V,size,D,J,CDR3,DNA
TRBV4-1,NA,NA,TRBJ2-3,CASSQDFWAEYTQYF,TGCGCCAGCAGCCAAGATTTTTGGGCGGAATATACGCAGTATTTT
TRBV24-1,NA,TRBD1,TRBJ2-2,CATSDLRQGENTGELFF,TGTGCCACCAGTGATTTGCGGCAGGGGGAGAACACCGGGGAGCTGTTTTTT
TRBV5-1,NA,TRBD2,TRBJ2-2,CASSPGLAGGLDTGELFF,TGCGCCAGCAGCCCCGGACTAGCGGGGGGGCTTGACACCGGGGAGCTGTTTTTT
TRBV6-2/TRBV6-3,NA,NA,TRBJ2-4,CASTLTGGDIQYF,TGTGCCAGCACCCTTACAGGGGGGGACATTCAGTACTTC
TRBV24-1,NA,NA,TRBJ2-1,CATSDVGYNEQFF,TGTGCCACCAGTGATGTGGGATACAATGAGCAGTTCTTC
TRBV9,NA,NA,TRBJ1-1,CASSPPGDLLNTEAFF,TGTGCCAGCAGCCCCCCGGGGGATCTCCTGAACACTGAAGCTTTCTTT
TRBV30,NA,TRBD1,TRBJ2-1,CAWREGQAGNEQFF,TGTGCCTGGAGGGAGGGACAGGCGGGGAATGAGCAGTTCTTC
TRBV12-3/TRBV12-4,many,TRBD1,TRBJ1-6,CASSFPSTGEDSPLHF,TGTGCCAGCAGTTTTCCCTCGACAGGGGAGGATTCACCCCTCCACTTT
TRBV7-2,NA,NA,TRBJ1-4,CASSPGTTTNEKLFF,TGTGCCAGCAGCCCCGGGACGACAACTAATGAAAAACTGTTTTTT
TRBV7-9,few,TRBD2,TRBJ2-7,CASSQEGVAGSYEQYF,TGTGCCAGCAGCCAGGAAGGGGTAGCGGGGAGCTACGAGCAGTACTTC
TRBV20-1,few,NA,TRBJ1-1,CSARVGGSNTEAFF,TGCAGTGCTAGGGTCGGGGGCTCTAACACTGAAGCTTTCTTT
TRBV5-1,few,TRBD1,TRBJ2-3,CASSTGDWSGDTQYF,TGCGCCAGCAGTACAGGGGATTGGTCAGGGGATACGCAGTATTTT
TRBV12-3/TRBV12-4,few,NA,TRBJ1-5,CASTTGGGNQPQHF,TGTGCCAGCACCACGGGAGGCGGCAATCAGCCCCAGCATTTT
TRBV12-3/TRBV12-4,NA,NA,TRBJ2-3,CASSLWSGGDTQYF,TGTGCCAGCAGTTTGTGGAGCGGTGGAGATACGCAGTATTTT
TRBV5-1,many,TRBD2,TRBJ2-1,CASSSGLAGGPRNEQFF,TGCGCCAGCAGCTCCGGACTAGCGGGGGGGCCAAGGAATGAGCAGTTCTTC
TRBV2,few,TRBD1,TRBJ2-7,CASSEGGGQGGNEQYF,TGTGCCAGCAGTGAAGGAGGGGGACAGGGGGGCAACGAGCAGTACTTC
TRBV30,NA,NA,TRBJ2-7,CAWKGLSSEQYF,TGTGCCTGGAAGGGCCTCTCCTCCGAGCAGTACTTC
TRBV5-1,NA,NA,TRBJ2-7,CASSLGQTGTYEQYF,TGCGCCAGCAGCTTGGGGCAGACAGGAACCTACGAGCAGTACTTC
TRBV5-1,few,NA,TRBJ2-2,CASSPAGQNTGELFF,TGCGCCAGCAGCCCGGCCGGACAGAACACCGGGGAGCTGTTTTTT
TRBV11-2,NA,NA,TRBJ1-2,CASSLDPFLGRPNYGYTF,TGTGCCAGCAGCTTAGATCCCTTCTTAGGACGGCCTAACTATGGCTACACCTTC
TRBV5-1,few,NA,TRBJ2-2,CASSLELARYTGELFF,TGCGCCAGCAGCTTGGAGCTAGCGAGATACACCGGGGAGCTGTTTTTT
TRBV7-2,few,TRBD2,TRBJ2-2,CASSPLAGYTGELFF,TGTGCCAGCAGCCCCCTAGCGGGGTACACCGGGGAGCTGTTTTTT
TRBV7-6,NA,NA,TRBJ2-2,CASSLGDPGLELFF,TGTGCCAGCAGCTTAGGGGACCCAGGGCTCGAGCTGTTTTTT
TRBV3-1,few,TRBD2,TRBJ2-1,CASSQARLAGGPNEQFF,TGTGCCAGCAGCCAAGCAAGACTAGCGGGAGGGCCCAATGAGCAGTTCTTC
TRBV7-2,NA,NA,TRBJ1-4,CASSPRTNEKLFF,TGTGCCAGCAGCCCCAGAACTAATGAAAAACTGTTTTTT
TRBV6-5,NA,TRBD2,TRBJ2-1,CASSPRTSGRGEQFF,TGTGCCAGCAGTCCTCGGACTAGCGGGAGAGGTGAGCAGTTCTTC
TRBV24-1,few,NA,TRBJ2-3,CATSDSWVSDTQYF,TGTGCCACCAGTGATTCCTGGGTGTCAGATACGCAGTATTTT
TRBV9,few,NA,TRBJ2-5,CASRADVGGPYQETQYF,TGTGCCAGCAGGGCTGACGTAGGCGGGCCGTACCAAGAGACCCAGTACTTC
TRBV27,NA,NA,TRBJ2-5,CASSPGSWGETQYF,TGTGCCAGCAGCCCTGGGAGTTGGGGAGAGACCCAGTACTTC
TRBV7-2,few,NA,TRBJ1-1,CASQRDVVNTEAFF,TGTGCCAGCCAGAGGGACGTAGTGAACACTGAAGCTTTCTTT
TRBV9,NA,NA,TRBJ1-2,CASSSQGGPDGYTF,TGTGCCAGCAGCTCCCAAGGGGGTCCTGATGGCTACACCTTC
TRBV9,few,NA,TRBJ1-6,CASSVAGQGGSPLHF,TGTGCCAGCAGCGTAGCTGGCCAGGGAGGCTCACCCCTCCACTTT
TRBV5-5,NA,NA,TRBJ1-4,CASTPDPGPNEKLFF,TGTGCCAGCACCCCTGATCCGGGCCCGAATGAAAAACTGTTTTTT
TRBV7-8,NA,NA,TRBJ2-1,CASSLRWGDYNEQFF,TGTGCCAGCAGCTTAAGGTGGGGGGATTACAATGAGCAGTTCTTC
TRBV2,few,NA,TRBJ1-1,CASGRRGLNTEAFF,TGTGCCAGCGGGAGGAGGGGTCTGAACACTGAAGCTTTCTTT
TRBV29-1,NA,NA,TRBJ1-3,CSAVGETGNTIYF,TGCAGCGCCGTAGGGGAAACTGGAAACACCATATATTTT
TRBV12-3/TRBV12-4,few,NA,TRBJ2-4,CASTTGGGGANIQYF,TGTGCCAGCACCACAGGGGGAGGGGGCGCAAACATTCAGTACTTC
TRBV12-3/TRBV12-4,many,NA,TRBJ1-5,CASSLQGSQPQHF,TGTGCCAGCAGTCTCCAGGGAAGTCAGCCCCAGCATTTT
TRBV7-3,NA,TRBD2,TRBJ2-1,CASSPGTSGIREQFF,TGTGCCAGCAGCCCCGGGACTAGCGGGATTCGGGAGCAGTTCTTC
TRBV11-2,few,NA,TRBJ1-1,CASSYTDMNTEAFF,TGTGCCAGCAGCTACACGGATATGAACACTGAAGCTTTCTTT
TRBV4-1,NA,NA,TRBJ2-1,CASTPPGSYNEQFF,TGCGCCAGCACCCCGCCAGGCTCCTACAATGAGCAGTTCTTC
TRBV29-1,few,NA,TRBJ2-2,CSVRGGTGELFF,TGCAGCGTCAGAGGGGGGACCGGGGAGCTGTTTTTT
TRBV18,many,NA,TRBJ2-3,CASSPASTDTQYF,TGTGCCAGCTCACCGGCGAGCACAGATACGCAGTATTTT
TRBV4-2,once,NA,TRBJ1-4,CASSQDPTVGKLFF,TGTGCCAGCAGCCAAGACCCGACGGTAGGAAAACTGTTTTTT
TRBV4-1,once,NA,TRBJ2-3,CASSQESSVDTQYF,TGCGCCAGCAGCCAAGAAAGCTCTGTTGATACGCAGTATTTT
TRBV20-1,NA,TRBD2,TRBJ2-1,CSAAPRGRSRNEQFF,TGCAGTGCCGCCCCTCGCGGGAGGTCAAGAAATGAGCAGTTCTTC
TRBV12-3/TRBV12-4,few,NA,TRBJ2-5,CASSFGTGAQYF,TGTGCCAGCAGTTTCGGCACGGGGGCCCAGTACTTC
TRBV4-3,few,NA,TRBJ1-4,CASSRVLNEKLFF,TGCGCCAGCAGTCGGGTCTTAAATGAAAAACTGTTTTTT
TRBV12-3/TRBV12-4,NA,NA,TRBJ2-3,CASSTHVERYVTQYF,TGTGCCAGCAGTACACACGTGGAGCGATACGTAACGCAGTATTTT
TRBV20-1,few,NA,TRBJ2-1,CSARDISGSSYNEQFF,TGCAGTGCTAGAGATATTAGCGGAAGCTCCTACAATGAGCAGTTCTTC
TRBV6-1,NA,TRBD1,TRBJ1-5,CASMDRGSNQPQHF,TGTGCCAGCATGGACAGGGGTAGCAATCAGCCCCAGCATTTT
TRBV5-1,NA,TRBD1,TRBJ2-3,CASSWYPGQSTDTQYF,TGCGCCAGCAGCTGGTACCCGGGACAGAGCACAGATACGCAGTATTTT
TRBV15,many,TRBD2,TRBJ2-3,CATSRGSSGVGDTQYF,TGTGCCACCAGCAGGGGCTCTAGCGGAGTGGGCGATACGCAGTATTTT